This T cell receptor (beta chain) was documented in a study of cytomegalovirus exposure and HLA in healthy donors. This CDR3 has 16 amino acids. Germline V lookup: CDR1 LGHNA, CDR2 YNFKEQ. TCRdb's copy holds only in-frame clones and misses some; the assay was immunoSEQ multiplex PCR. This sample has more than 50,000 clones; more than 85% occur once, and the top ten carry around 2.2%. About this clone: Its antigen is not known. Sequence at one end of the junction differs from germline and may be a read error.

Whole-study findings and limits: Confirmation was obtained in vitro that a few CMV-associated chains are specific for CMV antigens. Most sequenced TCRs were rare (though some public TCRs occurred in many donors). Subsequent analysis found a tendency for first-cohort TCR clusters to co-occur within the 120 or so validation repertoires.

The study drew the donors from its approximately 130-subject validation cohort, separate from the roughly 670-subject first cohort. This sequence joins TRBV4-2 and TRBJ1-1, with unresolved D. The material sequenced was PBMCs. The sequence derives from a young woman in good health and CMV-seronegative. The CDR3: CASNQGMREWDTEAFF. DNA of the CDR3: TGTGCCAGCAACCAAGGCATGAGGGAATGGGACACTGAAGCTTTCTTT.